This T cell receptor (beta chain) stems from a study of CD8+ T cells in alopecia areata. Looking at the study overall: Those patients who were treated received oral tofacitinib, which was given at 5 to 10 mg twice daily for moderate-to-severe alopecia areata.

Treatment here: oral pan-JAK inhibitor, 5-10 mg twice daily. The study's findings and limits: Scalp sample data also include resident alphabeta T cells from normal skin.

Extraction and reverse transcription of RNA yielded cDNA as the sequencing template. Generated by immunoSEQ multiplex PCR, the TCRdb table keeps only in-frame clones and is missing some. The table lists over 90,000 clones, 86% of them singletons. As for this clone: The antigen is not known.

V was trimmed by 4 bases and J by 4 bases, leaving 12 bases between them. The germline CDR1 and CDR2 sequences are SGHNT and YYREEE (reference sequence). The CDR3 totals 13 residues. The input for sequencing was CD8+ T cells sorted from blood, taken around week 30, from a patient treated with tofacitinib. The gene calls are TRBV5-4 and TRBJ2-7, with a possible D match to TRBD2 (5 bases). This clonotype originated in a human donor with alopecia areata. In DNA form, the CDR3 reads TGTGCCAGCAGCCCCGGGGAACCTTACGAGCAGTACTTC. Its translation is CASSPGEPYEQYF. Looking up the rest from reference TRBV5-4 and TRBJ2-7 gives the full variable domain: ETGVTQSPTHLIKTRGQQVTLRCSSQSGHNTVSWYQQALGQGPQFIFQYYREEENGRGNFPPRFSGLQFPNYSSELNVNALELDDSALYLCASSPGEPYEQYFGPGTRLTVT.